Reported below is one T cell receptor beta chain. A read error may produce the germline difference seen at one junction end. These data are taken from a study of blood T cell repertoires in COVID-19. The wider study: COVID-19 samples from acute and convalescent phases originated in the United States, Italy and Spain. T cells, B-cell-depleted T cells, or PBMCs supplied cDNA or gDNA.

Data came from immunoSEQ multiplex PCR; TCRdb stores just in-frame clones and leaves some out. Among 150,000 to 200,000 clones listed, less than 90% were seen once. Enrolment of Seattle patients took place during active infection, and they were followed longitudinally. CDR3 length: 15 residues. Germline CDR1 is MGHRA and CDR2 is YSYEKL. Sequenced sample: peripheral blood. This receptor was identified in a woman in her sixties or seventies with COVID-19, enrolled during active disease. V usage is TRBV4-1 and J usage is TRBJ2-2; 8 nucleotides match TRBD1. DNA of the CDR3: TGCGCCAGCAGCCACGGGACAGGCGGAAACCGGGGAGCTGTTTTT. The encoded protein is CASSHGTGGNRGAVF.